This TCR beta chain is from a study of blood T cell repertoires in COVID-19. Study at large: Acute and convalescent COVID-19 specimens originated in the United States, Italy and Spain. T cells, B-cell-depleted T cells, or PBMCs supplied cDNA or gDNA.

The V and J ends lost 3 bases and 12 bases, in that order; junction bases with no gene match: 17. Germline V gene data show CDR1 as KGHSH and CDR2 as LQKENI. The CDR3 runs to 16 residues. Original analysis: Reference gene primer amplification gave nucleated cell count estimates. Produced via immunoSEQ multiplex PCR; TCRdb's table is partial and in-frame only. V, J and clone size reflect that table, while D and trimming were determined from the DNA. The sample has 150,000 to 200,000 clones, roughly 89% seen once. The source of this sequence is a human donor in a cohort sampled during active COVID-19. This chain links TRBV18 with TRBJ2-7; the match to TRBD2 covers 10 bases. Input material: peripheral blood. The CDR3 loop is CASSPEGLAGVRYRYF. The DNA of the CDR3 is TGTGCCAGCTCACCCGAAGGGCTAGCGGGGGTAAGGTACCGGTACTTC.